This T cell receptor (beta chain) originates from a study of cytomegalovirus exposure and HLA in healthy donors. Germline CDR1 is MRHNA and CDR2 is SNTAGT. Trimming removed 8 bases from V and 4 bases from J; junction bases left unmatched: 4. This CDR3 has 13 amino acids. A 120-subject validation cohort, separate from the approximately 670-subject first cohort, supplied the donors. Data came from immunoSEQ multiplex PCR; TCRdb stores just in-frame clones and leaves some out. The sample lists under 400,000 clones, 70% to 90% occurring once. With regard to this clone: As yet, its antigen is unknown.

Study-wide points: Later, an analysis found that TCR clusters from the first cohort tended to co-occur in the approximately 130 validation repertoires. The classifier was said to identify cytomegalovirus status with high specificity and sensitivity. According to the study, 150 to 200 TCR beta chains were cytomegalovirus-associated.

The receptor comes from a woman aged 18-35 years in good health and CMV-seronegative. The gene calls are TRBV6-4 and TRBJ1-5, with TRBD1 identical over 8 bases. The sample was PBMCs. CDR3 region: CASLDRANQPQHF. The CDR3 DNA follows: TGTGCCAGCTTGGACAGGGCGAATCAGCCCCAGCATTTT.